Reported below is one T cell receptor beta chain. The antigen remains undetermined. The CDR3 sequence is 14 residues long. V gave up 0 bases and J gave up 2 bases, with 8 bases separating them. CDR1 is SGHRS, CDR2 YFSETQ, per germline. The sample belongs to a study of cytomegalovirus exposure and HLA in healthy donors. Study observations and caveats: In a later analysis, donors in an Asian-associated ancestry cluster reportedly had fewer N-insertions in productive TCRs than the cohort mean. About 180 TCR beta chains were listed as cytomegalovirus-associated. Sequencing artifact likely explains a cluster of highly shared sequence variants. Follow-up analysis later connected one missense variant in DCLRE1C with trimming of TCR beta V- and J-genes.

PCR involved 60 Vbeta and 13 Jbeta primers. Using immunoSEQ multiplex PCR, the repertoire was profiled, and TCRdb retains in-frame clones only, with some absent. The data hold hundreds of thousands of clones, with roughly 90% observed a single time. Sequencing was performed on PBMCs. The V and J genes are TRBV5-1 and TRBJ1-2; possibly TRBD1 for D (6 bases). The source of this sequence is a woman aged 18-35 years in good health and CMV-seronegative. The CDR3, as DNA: TGCGCCAGCAGCTTGGTGACAGGAAACTATGGCTACACCTTC. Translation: CASSLVTGNYGYTF.